This entry lists 5 T cell receptor beta chains sequenced from one sample in a study of T cells in narcolepsy. Libraries were prepared by immunoSEQ multiplex PCR; TCRdb keeps only in-frame clonotypes and omits some of them. Here the sample spans 26,000 or so clones, around nine tenths being singletons. Sequencing input: CD45RA- memory CD4+ T cells from PBMCs. The receptors come from a human donor with narcolepsy.

The gene calls are TRBV7-6 and TRBJ1-6; D uncertain. Trimming took off 5 bases at V and 2 bases at J, with 13 bases between the two ends. From germline, CDR1 is SGHVS and CDR2 FNYEAQ. This CDR3 has 16 residues. CDR3 residues: CASSPSAATYNSPLHF. In nucleotides, the CDR3 is TGTGCCAGCAGCCCCAGTGCGGCTACCTATAATTCACCCCTCCACTTT. The full variable domain, in which reference TRBV7-6 and TRBJ1-6 provide the parts outside the CDR3, is GAGVSQSPRYKVTKRGQDVALRCDPISGHVSLYWYRQALGQGPEFLTYFNYEAQQDKSGLPNDRFSAERPEGSISTLTIQRTEQRDSAMYRCASSPSAATYNSPLHFGNGTRLTVT.

CDR3 protein: CASSFQRSNTGELFF. The CDR3 DNA reads as TGTGCCAGCAGCTTCCAGCGATCGAACACCGGGGAGCTGTTTTTT. The chain couples TRBV5-6 to TRBJ2-2, with D uncertain. Trimming took off 2 bases at V and 0 bases at J, with 8 bases between the two ends. The CDR3 loop spans 15 amino acids. Per the germline V gene, CDR1 is SGHDT and CDR2 is YYEEEE.

The rearrangement uses TRBV5-4 and TRBJ1-6; D remains ambiguous. Trimming took off 0 bases at V and 7 bases at J, with 14 bases between the two ends. The CDR3 runs to 16 residues. Germline loops: CDR1 SGHNT, CDR2 YYREEE (reference sequence). In DNA, the CDR3 is TGTGCCAGCAGCTTGGGTGAGCTTGGTTGGAATTCACCCCTCCACTTT. This sequence encodes CASSLGELGWNSPLHF.

This chain links TRBV6-5 with TRBJ2-3; 11 nucleotides match TRBD1. This CDR3 is 15 amino acids long. The V segment lost 5 bases and the J segment 9 bases; nucleotides outside the gene matches: 10. Germline lookup yields CDR1 MNHEY and CDR2 SVGAGI. The CDR3 here is CASSPLDRGPGTQYF. The CDR3, as DNA: TGTGCCAGCAGTCCTCTGGACAGGGGGCCTGGAACGCAGTATTTT.

The V gene is TRBV29-1, the J gene TRBJ2-5, with 7 bases aligning to TRBD1. V shed 4 bases, J shed 7 bases, and the junction held 12 bases outside the gene matches. Germline V gene lookup returns CDR1 SQVTM and CDR2 ANQGSEA. The CDR3 is 14 amino acids. The CDR3 is CSVGSGGVGGTQYF. In DNA form, the CDR3 reads TGCAGCGTTGGGTCAGGGGGAGTCGGCGGGACCCAGTACTTC.